This T cell receptor beta chain was observed in a study of CD8 T cell repertoires and HIV-1 epitope variants. Data came from immunoSEQ multiplex PCR; TCRdb stores just in-frame clones and leaves some out. The sample has around 5,000 clones; roughly 71% are singletons. Germline values: CDR1 SGHNT, CDR2 YYREEE (reference sequence). The CDR3 runs 15 residues. Trimming took 4 bases from V and 1 from J; bases not matched to a gene: 2. This clone was recorded only once. Its antigen is unidentified. The TCR originated in a male donor with HIV. Sequencing was performed on cultured CD8+ T cells derived from PBMCs. The chain links TRBV5-4 to TRBJ1-5; TRBD1 matches 10 bases. For the CDR3, the DNA is TGTGCCAGCAGCCTGGACAGGGGGAGCAATCAGCCCCAGCATTTT. It yields the protein CASSLDRGSNQPQHF.